These 8 T cell receptor beta chains came from one sample sequenced in a study of spatial heterogeneity in lung cancer. Regarding time point: sample taken at primary tumor resection. The authors sequenced whole RNA from tumor, nontumor lung or frozen PBMC without sorting. From the 5' RACE reads, TCRdb called clonotypes with MiXCR, one entry per CDR3 protein. The sample shows around 40,000 distinct CDR3 sequences, around 5.8% of them seen only once. The material sequenced was PBMCs, taken at surgery. Receptors originate from a male donor with early-stage non-small cell lung cancer.

The table lists this clonotype with a few counts. The chain joins TRBV18 to TRBJ2-7; perhaps TRBD1 as D (6 bases). V was shortened by 3 bases and J by 3 bases, with 9 bases between the two germline ends. Germline V gene sequence: CDR1 KGHSH, CDR2 LQKENI. The CDR3 contains 13 residues. Here the CDR3 DNA reads TGTGCCAGCTCACCGGACAGTTTCTACGAGCAGTACTTC. Translated: CASSPDSFYEQYF. Combining the CDR3 with reference TRBV18 and TRBJ2-7 gives the whole variable domain NAGVMQNPRHLVRRRGQEARLRCSPMKGHSHVYWYRQLPEEGLKFMVYLQKENIIDESGMPKERFSAEFPKEGPSILRIQQVVRGDSAAYFCASSPDSFYEQYFGPGTRLTVT.

This clonotype is judged medium-sized. The rearrangement links TRBV20-1 to TRBJ2-2; D is unclear. Germline loops: CDR1 DFQATT, CDR2 SNEGSKA (reference sequence). Trimming pared 6 bases from V and 1 base from J, leaving 12 bases between. The CDR3 length is 14 residues. The CDR3 DNA reads as TGCAGTGCCGCGAAGGGCTGGAACACCGGGGAGCTGTTTTTT. This translates into CSAAKGWNTGELFF.

This clonotype occurred a few times. A much larger clone sits a single nucleotide away, making a read error possible. This rearrangement joins TRBV20-1 to TRBJ2-1; the D is unclear. V lost 0 bases, J lost 9 bases, and 18 bases lay in between. Per germline, CDR1 DFQATT and CDR2 SNEGSKA (reference sequence). This CDR3 has 15 amino acids. The CDR3 region has the DNA TGCAGTGCTAGAGATTCCACCAACTGCGGCAGTGAGCAGTTCTTC. Amino acids: CSARDSTNCGSEQFF.

This clonotype was counted at least ten times. The V call is TRBV11-2, the J call TRBJ2-3, with D tentatively TRBD1 (6 bases). This CDR3 is 13 amino acids long. V was pared by 5 bases and J by 7 bases, with 13 bases between. CDR1 is SGHAT and CDR2 is FQNNGV in the germline V gene. The CDR3 region has the DNA TGTGCCAGCAGCACGCTCGGGACATATACGCAGTATTTT. It specifies CASSTLGTYTQYF.

In its sample, this clonotype was seen a few times. The chain joins TRBV28 to TRBJ2-7; tentative D call: TRBD2 (6 bases). CDR3 length equals 14 residues. The V end lost 4 bases, the J end lost 5 bases, and 15 bases lay between the germline ends. CDR1 is MDHEN, CDR2 SYDVKM, per germline. The DNA for the CDR3 is TGTGCCAGCAGTTCCCAACCCCCGGGGGACGAGCAGTACTTC. It specifies CASSSQPPGDEQYF.

This clonotype was seen a few times. The chain combines TRBV6-6 with TRBJ1-1; D is unclear. The CDR3 consists of 13 residues. Looked up from germline, CDR1 is MNHNY and CDR2 is SVGAGI (reference sequence). Trimming shortened V by 6 bases and J by 1 base, and 9 bases separated the two germline ends. This CDR3 is CASSPLSNTEAFF. Here the CDR3 DNA reads TGTGCCAGCAGCCCTTTATCGAACACTGAAGCTTTCTTT.

Details on this clonotype: This may arise from a read error, as a much more abundant clone is one base away. The J gene is TRBJ1-1, the V gene TRBV5-1, with D tentatively TRBD1 (5 bases). Per the germline V gene, CDR1 is SGHRS and CDR2 is YFSETQ. CDR3 length: 14 amino acids. CDR3 residues: CASTLTGTNAEAFF. The CDR3 DNA reads TGCGCCAGCACCCTTACGGGGACGAACGCTGAAGCTTTCTTT.

This clonotype was recorded many times. This sequence joins TRBV12-3 or TRBV12-4 and TRBJ2-5; the D gene is possibly TRBD2 (6 bases). The CDR3 consists of 14 residues. V gave up 2 bases and J gave up 3 bases, with 10 bases separating them. The CDR3 reads CASSLFGEEETQYF. In DNA form, the CDR3 reads TGTGCCAGCAGTTTATTTGGGGAGGAAGAGACCCAGTACTTC.